In this sample, the clone carrying this T cell receptor beta chain turned up a few times. MiXCR, applied by TCRdb to the 5' RACE reads, yields one record per CDR3 protein. Among more than 250,000 distinct CDR3 sequences, about 9.9% were seen once, and the ten largest hold around 8.4%. These data are taken from a study of CD8 T cells in ankylosing spondylitis. CDR3 length equals 16 residues. Germline CDR1 and CDR2: MNHEY and SMNVEV (reference sequence). With 2 bases removed from V and 2 bases from J, the gap between germline ends came to 10 bases. Source material: blood, either unsorted or a sorted T cell fraction (not recorded which). The gene calls are TRBV27 and TRBJ2-6; possibly TRBD1 or TRBD2 for D (5 bases each). The clonotype was recovered from a female donor with ankylosing spondylitis or in good health (not recorded which). CDR3 region: CASSLIGGAGANVLTF. The CDR3 region has the DNA TGTGCCAGCAGTTTAATTGGGGGAGCTGGGGCCAACGTCCTGACTTTC.